Included here is one TCR beta chain sequence, with context. From germline, CDR1 is LNHNV and CDR2 YYDKDF (reference sequence). This CDR3 spans 14 amino acids. This entry is derived from a study of T cells expressing NK-cell markers. For the study at large: Sorted CD3+CD56-NKG2C+, CD3+CD56+NKG2C+ and CD3+CD56+NKG2C- T cells supplied the TCR beta repertoires. Of eight sequenced donors, seven were HCMV-seropositive and one HCMV-seronegative.

TCRdb re-called the 5' RACE reads and shows each CDR3 protein once, DNA omitted. The sample spans 400,000 to 550,000 distinct CDR3 sequences; the ten largest clones claim 6% to 8%. Input material: blood T cells: a sorted CD56 or NKG2C T cell subset, CD4+ or CD8+ T cells, or bulk PBMC T cells (not recorded which). This TCR derives from a woman between 18 and 70 years old in good health. The chain links TRBV15 to TRBJ1-6. This CDR3 is CATSRGGYNSPLHF.